The sample holds a few counts of the clone carrying this T cell receptor beta chain. Its antigen is as yet unknown. The data originate from a study of immune evolution from preneoplasia to lung adenocarcinoma. Overall study results and limits: Normal lung had the highest top T cell clone frequencies. Later-stage lesions appeared to have more T cells, more diversity, less clonality.

The germline V gene has CDR1 SGHRS and CDR2 YFSETQ. The CDR3 is 14 residues long. The ends lost 0 bases at V and 6 bases at J; junction bases unmatched: 4. TCRdb's table, derived via immunoSEQ multiplex PCR, lists solely in-frame clones and lacks some. The data contain a few thousand clones, over 70% of them singletons. After pathologic assessment, macro-dissection selected premalignant or tumor cells for extraction. This sequence was found in a person aged 55-80 years with lung adenocarcinoma. The source material was FFPE minimally invasive lung adenocarcinoma tissue. The genes are TRBV5-1 and TRBJ2-7; 9 bases are a match to TRBD1. In DNA, the CDR3 is TGCGCCAGCAGCTTGGCGGGACAGGGCAGCGAGCAGTACTTC. It translates to CASSLAGQGSEQYF.